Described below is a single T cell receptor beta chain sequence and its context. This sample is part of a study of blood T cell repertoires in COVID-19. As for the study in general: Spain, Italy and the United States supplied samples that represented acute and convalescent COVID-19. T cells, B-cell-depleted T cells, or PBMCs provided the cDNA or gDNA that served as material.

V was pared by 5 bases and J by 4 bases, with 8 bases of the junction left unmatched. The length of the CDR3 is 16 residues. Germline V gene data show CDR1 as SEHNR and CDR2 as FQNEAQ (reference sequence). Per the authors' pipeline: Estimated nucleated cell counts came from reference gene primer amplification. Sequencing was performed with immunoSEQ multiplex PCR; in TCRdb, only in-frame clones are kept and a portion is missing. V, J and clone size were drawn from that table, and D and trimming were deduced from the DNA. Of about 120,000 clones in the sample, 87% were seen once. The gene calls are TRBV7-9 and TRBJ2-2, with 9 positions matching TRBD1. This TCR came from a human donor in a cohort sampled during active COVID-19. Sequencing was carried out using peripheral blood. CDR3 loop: CASSRGTGLTTGELFF. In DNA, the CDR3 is TGTGCCAGCAGCCGCGGGACAGGGTTGACCACCGGGGAGCTGTTTTTT.